This T cell receptor beta chain was recorded in a study of cytomegalovirus exposure and HLA in healthy donors. Using immunoSEQ multiplex PCR, the repertoire was profiled, and TCRdb retains in-frame clones only, with some absent. Among about 120,000 clones listed, around 85% were seen once. Findings and limits, study-wide: The listing of about 150 TCR beta chains classed them as cytomegalovirus-associated.

Details on this clone: The antigen remains undetermined.

CDR1 is SGHDT and CDR2 is YYEEEE in the germline V gene. The CDR3 has 16 residues. Trimming left V 3 bases short and J 0 bases short, with 12 bases between. The rearrangement uses TRBV5-6 and TRBJ2-2, with D perhaps matching TRBD1 (6 bases). Material for sequencing was PBMCs. This receptor was obtained from a woman under 40 in good health and CMV-seronegative. Here the CDR3 reads CASSSFTGTNTGELFF. In DNA, the CDR3 is TGTGCCAGCAGCTCATTTACAGGGACGAACACCGGGGAGCTGTTTTTT. Together with reference TRBV5-6 and TRBJ2-2, the CDR3 gives the full variable domain: DAGVTQSPTHLIKTRGQQVTLRCSPKSGHDTVSWYQQALGQGPQFIFQYYEEEERQRGNFPDRFSGHQFPNYSSELNVNALLLGDSALYLCASSSFTGTNTGELFFGEGSRLTVL.